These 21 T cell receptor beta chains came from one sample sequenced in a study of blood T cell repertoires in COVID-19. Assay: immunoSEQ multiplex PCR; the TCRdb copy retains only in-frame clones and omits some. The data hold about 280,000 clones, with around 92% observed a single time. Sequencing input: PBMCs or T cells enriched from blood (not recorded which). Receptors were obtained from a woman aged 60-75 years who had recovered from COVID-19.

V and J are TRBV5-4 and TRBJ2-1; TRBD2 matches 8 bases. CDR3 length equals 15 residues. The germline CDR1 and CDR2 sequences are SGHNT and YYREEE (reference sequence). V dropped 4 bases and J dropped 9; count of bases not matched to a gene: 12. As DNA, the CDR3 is TGTGCCAGCAGCGCCTTCCAGCGGGAGTTTGGTGAGCAGTTCTTC. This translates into CASSAFQREFGEQFF. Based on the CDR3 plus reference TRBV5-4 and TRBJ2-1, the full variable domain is ETGVTQSPTHLIKTRGQQVTLRCSSQSGHNTVSWYQQALGQGPQFIFQYYREEENGRGNFPPRFSGLQFPNYSSELNVNALELDDSALYLCASSAFQREFGEQFFGPGTRLTVL.

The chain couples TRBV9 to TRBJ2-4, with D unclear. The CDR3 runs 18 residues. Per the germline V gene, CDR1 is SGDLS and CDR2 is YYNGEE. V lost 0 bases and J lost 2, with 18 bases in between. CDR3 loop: CASSVGAFNDGSKNIQYF. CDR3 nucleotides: TGTGCCAGCAGCGTAGGGGCCTTTAACGATGGATCCAAAAACATTCAGTACTTC.

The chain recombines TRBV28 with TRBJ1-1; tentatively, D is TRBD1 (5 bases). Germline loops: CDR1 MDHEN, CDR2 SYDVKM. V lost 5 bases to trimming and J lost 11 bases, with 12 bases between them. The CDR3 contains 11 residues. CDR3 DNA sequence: TGTGCCAGCAGTACCCTAGGGGCTGCTTTCTTT. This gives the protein CASSTLGAAFF.

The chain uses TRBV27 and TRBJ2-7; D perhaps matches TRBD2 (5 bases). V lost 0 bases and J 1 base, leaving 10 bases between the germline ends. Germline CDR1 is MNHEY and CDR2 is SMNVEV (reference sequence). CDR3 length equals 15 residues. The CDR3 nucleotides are TGTGCCAGCAGTTTATCCGACCCGGGGTCCTACGAGCAGTACTTC. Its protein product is CASSLSDPGSYEQYF.

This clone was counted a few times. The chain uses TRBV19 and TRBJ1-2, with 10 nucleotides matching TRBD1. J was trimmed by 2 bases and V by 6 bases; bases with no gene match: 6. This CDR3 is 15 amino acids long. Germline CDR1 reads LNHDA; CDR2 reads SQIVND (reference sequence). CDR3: CASRALTGGNYGYTF. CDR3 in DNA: TGTGCCAGTAGAGCCCTGACAGGGGGCAACTATGGCTACACCTTC.

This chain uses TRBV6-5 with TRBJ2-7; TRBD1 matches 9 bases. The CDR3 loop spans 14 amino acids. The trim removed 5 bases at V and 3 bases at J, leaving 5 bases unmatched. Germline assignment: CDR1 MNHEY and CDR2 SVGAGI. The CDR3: CASSTWDRVYEQYF. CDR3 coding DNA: TGTGCCAGCAGTACCTGGGACAGGGTCTACGAGCAGTACTTC.

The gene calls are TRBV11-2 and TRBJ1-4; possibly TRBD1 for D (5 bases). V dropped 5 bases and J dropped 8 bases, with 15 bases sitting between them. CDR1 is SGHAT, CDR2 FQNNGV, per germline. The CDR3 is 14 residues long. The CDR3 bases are TGTGCCAGCAGCCTCGGGCAGGGAGGCGAAAAACTGTTTTTT. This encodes CASSLGQGGEKLFF. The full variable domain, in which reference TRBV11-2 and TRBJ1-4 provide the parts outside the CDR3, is EAGVAQSPRYKIIEKRQSVAFWCNPISGHATLYWYQQILGQGPKLLIQFQNNGVVDDSQLPKDRFSAERLKGVDSTLKIQPAKLEDSAVYLCASSLGQGGEKLFFGSGTQLSVL.

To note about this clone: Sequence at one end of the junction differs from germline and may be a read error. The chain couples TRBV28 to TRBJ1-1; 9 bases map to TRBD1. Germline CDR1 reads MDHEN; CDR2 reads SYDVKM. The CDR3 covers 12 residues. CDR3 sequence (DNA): TGTGCCACCACAGGCGGGACCGGGACAGGGTTTTTT. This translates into CATTGGTGTGFF.

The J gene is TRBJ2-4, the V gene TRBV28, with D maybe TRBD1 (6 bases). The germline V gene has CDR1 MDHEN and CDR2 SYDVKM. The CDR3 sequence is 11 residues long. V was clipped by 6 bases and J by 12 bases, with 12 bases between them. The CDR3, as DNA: TGTGCCAGCAGAATCCAGGGGCATCAGTACTTC. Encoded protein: CASRIQGHQYF.

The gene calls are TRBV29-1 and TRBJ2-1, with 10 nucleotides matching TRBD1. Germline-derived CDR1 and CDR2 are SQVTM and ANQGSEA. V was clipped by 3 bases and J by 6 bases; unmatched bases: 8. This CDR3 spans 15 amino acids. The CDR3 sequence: CSVEGQGFIGNEQFF. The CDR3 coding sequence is TGCAGCGTTGAGGGACAGGGGTTTATAGGCAATGAGCAGTTCTTC.

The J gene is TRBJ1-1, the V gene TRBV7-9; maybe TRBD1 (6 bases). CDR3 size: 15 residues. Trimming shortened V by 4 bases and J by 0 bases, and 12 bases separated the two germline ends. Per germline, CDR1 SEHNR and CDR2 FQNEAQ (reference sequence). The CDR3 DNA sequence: TGTGCCAGCAGCTCCCAGGGGTTAGTGAACACTGAAGCTTTCTTT. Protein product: CASSSQGLVNTEAFF.

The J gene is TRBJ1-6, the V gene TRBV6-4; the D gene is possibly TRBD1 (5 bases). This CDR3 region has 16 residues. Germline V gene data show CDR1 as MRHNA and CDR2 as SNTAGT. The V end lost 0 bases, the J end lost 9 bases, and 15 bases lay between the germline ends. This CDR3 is CASSDSKWTWSSPLHF. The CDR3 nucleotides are TGTGCCAGCAGTGACTCGAAGTGGACATGGAGTTCACCCCTCCACTTT.

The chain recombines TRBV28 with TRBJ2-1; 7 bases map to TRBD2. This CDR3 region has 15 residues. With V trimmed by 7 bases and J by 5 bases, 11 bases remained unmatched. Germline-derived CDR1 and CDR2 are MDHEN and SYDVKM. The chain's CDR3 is CASTQPSGGDNEQFF. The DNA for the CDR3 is TGTGCCAGCACACAACCTAGCGGAGGGGACAATGAGCAGTTCTTC.

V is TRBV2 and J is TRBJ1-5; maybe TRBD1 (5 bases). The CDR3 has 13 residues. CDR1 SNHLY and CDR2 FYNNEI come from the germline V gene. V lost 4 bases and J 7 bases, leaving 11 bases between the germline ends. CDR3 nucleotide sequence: TGTGCCAGCAGTGGTGGGGGGGAGCAGCCCCAGCATTTT. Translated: CASSGGGEQPQHF.

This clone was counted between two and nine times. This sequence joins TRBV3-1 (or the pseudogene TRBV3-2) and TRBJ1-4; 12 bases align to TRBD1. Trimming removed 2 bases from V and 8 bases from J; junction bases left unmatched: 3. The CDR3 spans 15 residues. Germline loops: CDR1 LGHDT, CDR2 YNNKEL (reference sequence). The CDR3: CASSQTGTGGEKLFF. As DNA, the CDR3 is TGTGCCAGCAGCCAAACCGGGACAGGGGGCGAAAAACTGTTTTTT.

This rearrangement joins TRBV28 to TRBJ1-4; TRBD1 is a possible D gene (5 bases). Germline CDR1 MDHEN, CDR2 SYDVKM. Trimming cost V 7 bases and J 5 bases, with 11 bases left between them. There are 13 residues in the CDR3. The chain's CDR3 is CASNGGSNEKLFF. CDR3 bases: TGTGCCAGCAACGGGGGGTCGAATGAAAAACTGTTTTTT.

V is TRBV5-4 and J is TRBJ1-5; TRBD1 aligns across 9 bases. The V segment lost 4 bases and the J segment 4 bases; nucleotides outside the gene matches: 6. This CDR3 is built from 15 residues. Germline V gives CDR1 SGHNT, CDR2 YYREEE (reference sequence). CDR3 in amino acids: CASSPGTGTNQPQHF. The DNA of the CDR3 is TGTGCCAGCAGCCCTGGGACAGGGACGAATCAGCCCCAGCATTTT.

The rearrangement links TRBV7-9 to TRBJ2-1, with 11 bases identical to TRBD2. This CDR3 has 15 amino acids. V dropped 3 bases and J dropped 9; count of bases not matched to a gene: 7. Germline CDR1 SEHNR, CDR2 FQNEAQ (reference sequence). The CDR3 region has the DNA TGTGCCAGCAGCTTGGCTAGCGGGAGGACGGGTGAGCAGTTCTTC. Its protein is CASSLASGRTGEQFF.

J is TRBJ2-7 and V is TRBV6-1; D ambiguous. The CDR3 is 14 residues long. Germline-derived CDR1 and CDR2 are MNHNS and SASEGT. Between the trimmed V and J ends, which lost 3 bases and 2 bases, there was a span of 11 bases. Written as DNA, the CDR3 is TGTGCCAGCAGTGAGATAGGAGCGACCTACGAGCAGTACTTC. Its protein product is CASSEIGATYEQYF.

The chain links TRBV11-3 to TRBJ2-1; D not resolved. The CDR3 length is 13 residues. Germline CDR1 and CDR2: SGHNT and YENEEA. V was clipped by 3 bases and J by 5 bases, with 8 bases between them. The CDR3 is CASSFHRDNEQFF. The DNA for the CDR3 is TGTGCCAGCAGCTTCCATAGAGACAATGAGCAGTTCTTC.

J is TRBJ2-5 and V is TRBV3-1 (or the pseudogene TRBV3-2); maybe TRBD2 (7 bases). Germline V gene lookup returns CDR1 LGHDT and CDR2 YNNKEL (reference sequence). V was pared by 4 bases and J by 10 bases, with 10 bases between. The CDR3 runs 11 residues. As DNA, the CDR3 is TGTGCCAGCAGCCGAGGGGGGGTCCAGTACTTC. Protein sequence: CASSRGGVQYF.